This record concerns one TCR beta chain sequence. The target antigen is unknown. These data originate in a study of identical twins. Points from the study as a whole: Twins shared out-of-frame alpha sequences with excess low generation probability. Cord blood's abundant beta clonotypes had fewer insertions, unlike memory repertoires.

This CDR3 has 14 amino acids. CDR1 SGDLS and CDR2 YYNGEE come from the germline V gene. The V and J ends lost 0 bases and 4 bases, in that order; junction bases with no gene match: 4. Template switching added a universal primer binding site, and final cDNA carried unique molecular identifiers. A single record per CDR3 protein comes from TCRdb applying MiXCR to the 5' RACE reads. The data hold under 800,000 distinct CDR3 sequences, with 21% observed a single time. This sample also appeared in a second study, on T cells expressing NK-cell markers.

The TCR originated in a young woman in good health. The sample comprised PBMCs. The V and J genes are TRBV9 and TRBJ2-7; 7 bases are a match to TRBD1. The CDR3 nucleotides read TGTGCCAGCAGCGTAGGTACAGGGGAATACGAGCAGTACTTC. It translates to CASSVGTGEYEQYF.